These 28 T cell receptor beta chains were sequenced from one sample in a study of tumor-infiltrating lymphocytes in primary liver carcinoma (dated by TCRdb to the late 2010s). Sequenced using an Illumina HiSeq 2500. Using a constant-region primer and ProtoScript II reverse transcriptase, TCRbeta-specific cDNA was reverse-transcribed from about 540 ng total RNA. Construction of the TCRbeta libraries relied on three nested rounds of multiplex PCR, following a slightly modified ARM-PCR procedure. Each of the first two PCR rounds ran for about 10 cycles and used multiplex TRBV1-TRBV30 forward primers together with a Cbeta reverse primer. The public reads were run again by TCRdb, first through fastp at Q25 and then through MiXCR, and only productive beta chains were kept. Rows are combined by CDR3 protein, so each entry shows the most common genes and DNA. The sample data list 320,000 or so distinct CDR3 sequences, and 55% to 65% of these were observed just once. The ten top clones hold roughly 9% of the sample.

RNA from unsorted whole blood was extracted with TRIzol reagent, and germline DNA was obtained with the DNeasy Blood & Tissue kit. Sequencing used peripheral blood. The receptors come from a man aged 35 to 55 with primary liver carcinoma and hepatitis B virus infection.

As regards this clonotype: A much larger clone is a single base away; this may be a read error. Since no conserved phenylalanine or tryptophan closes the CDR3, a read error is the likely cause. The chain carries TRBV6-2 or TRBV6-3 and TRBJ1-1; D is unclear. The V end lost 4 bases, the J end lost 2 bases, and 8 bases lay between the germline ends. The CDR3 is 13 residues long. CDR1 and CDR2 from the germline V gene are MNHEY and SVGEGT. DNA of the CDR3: TGTGCCAGCAGTTCCAGGATAAACACTGAAGCTTTCTCT. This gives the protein CASSSRINTEAFS.

CDR3 nucleotides: TGTGCCAGCGGGACGAAGACTAGCTGGGAAGGGGAGCAGTACTTC. Translation: CASGTKTSWEGEQYF. The chain combines TRBV6-5 with TRBJ2-7, with 7 bases matching TRBD2. The CDR3 runs to 15 residues. Trimming at V came to 8 bases and at J to 7 bases, leaving 17 bases not matched to a gene. Per germline, CDR1 MNHEY and CDR2 SVGAGI.

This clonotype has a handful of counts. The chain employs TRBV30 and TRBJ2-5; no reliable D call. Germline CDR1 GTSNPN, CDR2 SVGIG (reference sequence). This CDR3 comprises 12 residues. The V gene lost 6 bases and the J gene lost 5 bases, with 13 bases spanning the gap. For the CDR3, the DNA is TGTGCCTGCCGGACCACGCGGGAGACCCAGTACTTC. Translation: CACRTTRETQYF.

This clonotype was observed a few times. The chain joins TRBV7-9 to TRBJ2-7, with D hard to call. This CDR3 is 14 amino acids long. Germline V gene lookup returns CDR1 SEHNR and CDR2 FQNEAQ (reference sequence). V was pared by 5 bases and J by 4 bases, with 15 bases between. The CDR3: CASSPWVRHYEQYF. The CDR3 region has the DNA TGTGCCAGCAGCCCATGGGTCAGGCATTACGAGCAGTACTTC.

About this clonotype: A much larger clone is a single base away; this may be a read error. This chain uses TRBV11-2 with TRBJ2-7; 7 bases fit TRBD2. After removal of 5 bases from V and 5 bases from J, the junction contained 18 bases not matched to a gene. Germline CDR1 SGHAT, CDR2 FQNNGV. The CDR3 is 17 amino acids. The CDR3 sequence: CASSPDTLGRVKDEQYF. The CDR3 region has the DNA TGTGCCAGCAGCCCCGACACCCTTGGGAGGGTTAAGGACGAGCAGTACTTC.

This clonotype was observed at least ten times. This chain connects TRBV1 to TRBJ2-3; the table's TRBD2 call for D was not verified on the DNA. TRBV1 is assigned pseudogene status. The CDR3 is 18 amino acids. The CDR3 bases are TGCACCAGCAGCCAAGATAAATTGTTAAGCGGGAGGACAGATACGCAGTATTTT. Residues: CTSSQDKLLSGRTDTQYF.

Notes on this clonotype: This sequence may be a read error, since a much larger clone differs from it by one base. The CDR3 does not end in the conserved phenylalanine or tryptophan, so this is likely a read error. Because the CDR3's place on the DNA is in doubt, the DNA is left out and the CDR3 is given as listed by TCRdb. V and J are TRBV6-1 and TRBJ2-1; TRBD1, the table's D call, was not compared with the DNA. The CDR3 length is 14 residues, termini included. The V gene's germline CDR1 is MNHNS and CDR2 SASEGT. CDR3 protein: CASSEALQAGFEGV.

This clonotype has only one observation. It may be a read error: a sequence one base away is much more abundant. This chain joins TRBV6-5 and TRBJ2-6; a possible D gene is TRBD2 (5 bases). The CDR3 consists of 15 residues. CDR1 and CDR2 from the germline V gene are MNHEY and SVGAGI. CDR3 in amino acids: CVSKIGNSGANVLTF. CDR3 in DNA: TGTGTCAGCAAGATCGGGAACTCTGGGGCCAACGTCCTGACTTTC.

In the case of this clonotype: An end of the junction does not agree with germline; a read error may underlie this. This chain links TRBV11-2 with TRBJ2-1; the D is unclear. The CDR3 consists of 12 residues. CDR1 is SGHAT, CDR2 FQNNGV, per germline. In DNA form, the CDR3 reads TGTGCCTGCAGCGTAGCTTACAATGATCAGTTCTTC. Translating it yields CACSVAYNDQFF.

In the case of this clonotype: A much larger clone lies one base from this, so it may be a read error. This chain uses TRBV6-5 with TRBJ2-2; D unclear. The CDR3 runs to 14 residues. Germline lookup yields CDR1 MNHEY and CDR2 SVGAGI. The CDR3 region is CANSYSWDTGELFF. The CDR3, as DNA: TGTGCCAACAGTTACAGCTGGGACACCGGGGAGCTGTTTTTT.

The CDR3 is CSARDVARVTREQFF. The CDR3 nucleotides are TGCAGTGCTAGAGATGTGGCAAGGGTGACGCGCGAGCAGTTCTTC. The rearrangement uses TRBV20-1 and TRBJ2-1; D uncertain. The CDR3 is 15 amino acids. Germline V gene sequence: CDR1 DFQATT, CDR2 SNEGSKA (reference sequence). V gave up 0 bases and J gave up 10 bases, with 19 bases separating them.

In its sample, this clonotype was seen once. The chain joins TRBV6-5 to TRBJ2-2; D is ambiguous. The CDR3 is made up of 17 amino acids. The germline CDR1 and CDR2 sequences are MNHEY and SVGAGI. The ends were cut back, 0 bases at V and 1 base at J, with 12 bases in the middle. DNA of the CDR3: TGTGCCAGCAGTTACTCGGCGCGACACTTGAACACCGGGGAGCTGTTTTTT. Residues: CASSYSARHLNTGELFF.

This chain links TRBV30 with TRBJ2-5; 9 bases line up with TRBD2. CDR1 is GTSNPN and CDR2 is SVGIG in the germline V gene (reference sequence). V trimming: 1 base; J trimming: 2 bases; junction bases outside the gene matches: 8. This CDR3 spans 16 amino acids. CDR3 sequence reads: CAWSGGLARGQETQYF. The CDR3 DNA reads TGTGCCTGGAGTGGAGGACTAGCGAGGGGACAAGAGACCCAGTACTTC.

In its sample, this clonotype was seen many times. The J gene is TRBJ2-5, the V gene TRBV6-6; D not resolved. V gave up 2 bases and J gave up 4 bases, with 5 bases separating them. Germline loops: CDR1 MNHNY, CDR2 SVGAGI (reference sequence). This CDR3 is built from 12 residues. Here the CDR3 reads CASSYPGETQYF. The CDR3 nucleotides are TGTGCCAGCAGTTACCCGGGAGAGACCCAGTACTTC.

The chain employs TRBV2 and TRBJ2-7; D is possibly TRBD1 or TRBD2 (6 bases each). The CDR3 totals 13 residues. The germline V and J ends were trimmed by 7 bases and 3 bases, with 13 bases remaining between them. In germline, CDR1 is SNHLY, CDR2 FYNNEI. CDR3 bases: TGTGCCAGCACCGGGGGCGTTGACTACGAGCAGTACTTC. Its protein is CASTGGVDYEQYF.

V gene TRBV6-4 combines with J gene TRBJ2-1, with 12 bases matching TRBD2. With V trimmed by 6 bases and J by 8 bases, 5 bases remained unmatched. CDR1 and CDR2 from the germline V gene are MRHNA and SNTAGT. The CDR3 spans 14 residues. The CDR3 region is CASSRTSGTYEQFF. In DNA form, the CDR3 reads TGTGCCAGCAGCAGGACTAGCGGGACCTATGAGCAGTTCTTC.

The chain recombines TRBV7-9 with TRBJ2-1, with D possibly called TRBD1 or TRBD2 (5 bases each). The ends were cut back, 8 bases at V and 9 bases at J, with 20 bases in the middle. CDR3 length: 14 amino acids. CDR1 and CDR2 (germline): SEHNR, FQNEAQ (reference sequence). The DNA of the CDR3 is TGTGCCAGCGGCTCCCTCGGGGCCCTCAGTGAGCAGTTCTTC. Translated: CASGSLGALSEQFF.

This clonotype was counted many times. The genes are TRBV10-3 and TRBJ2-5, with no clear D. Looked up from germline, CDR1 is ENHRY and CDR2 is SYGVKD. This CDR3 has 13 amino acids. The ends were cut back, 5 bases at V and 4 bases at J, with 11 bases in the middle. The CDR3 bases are TGTGCCATCAGTAACCGAGGACGAGAGACCCAGTACTTC. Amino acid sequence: CAISNRGRETQYF.

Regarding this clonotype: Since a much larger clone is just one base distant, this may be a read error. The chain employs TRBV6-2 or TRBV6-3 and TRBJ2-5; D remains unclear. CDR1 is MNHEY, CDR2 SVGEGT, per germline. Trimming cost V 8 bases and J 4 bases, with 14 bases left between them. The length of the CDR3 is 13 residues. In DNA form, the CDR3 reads TGTGCCAGCGAGGATTCGAGCGTAGAGACCCAGTACTTC. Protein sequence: CASEDSSVETQYF.

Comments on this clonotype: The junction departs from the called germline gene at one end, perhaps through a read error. The CDR3 reads CASGDLTGVREQFF. The CDR3 DNA is TGCGCCAGCGGTGACCTGACAGGGGTGAGAGAGCAGTTCTTC. This chain links TRBV10-1 with TRBJ2-1, with 8 bases fitting TRBD1. CDR1 and CDR2 (germline): WNHNN, SYGVQD (reference sequence). CDR3 size: 14 residues.

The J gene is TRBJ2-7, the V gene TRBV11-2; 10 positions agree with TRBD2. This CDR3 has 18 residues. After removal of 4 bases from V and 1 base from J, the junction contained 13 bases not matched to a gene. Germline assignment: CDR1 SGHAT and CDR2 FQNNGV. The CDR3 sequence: CASSSEGTSERSSYEQYF. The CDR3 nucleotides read TGTGCCAGCAGCTCTGAAGGGACTAGCGAGAGGTCTTCCTACGAGCAGTACTTC. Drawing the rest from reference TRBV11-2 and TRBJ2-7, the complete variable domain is EAGVAQSPRYKIIEKRQSVAFWCNPISGHATLYWYQQILGQGPKLLIQFQNNGVVDDSQLPKDRFSAERLKGVDSTLKIQPAKLEDSAVYLCASSSEGTSERSSYEQYFGPGTRLTVT.

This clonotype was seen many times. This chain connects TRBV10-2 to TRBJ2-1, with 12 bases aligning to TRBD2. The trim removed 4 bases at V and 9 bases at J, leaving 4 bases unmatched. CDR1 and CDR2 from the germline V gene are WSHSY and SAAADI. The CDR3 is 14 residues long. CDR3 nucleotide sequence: TGCGCCAGCAGTGCTAGCGGGAGGGCCTTTGAGCAGTTCTTC. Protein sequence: CASSASGRAFEQFF.

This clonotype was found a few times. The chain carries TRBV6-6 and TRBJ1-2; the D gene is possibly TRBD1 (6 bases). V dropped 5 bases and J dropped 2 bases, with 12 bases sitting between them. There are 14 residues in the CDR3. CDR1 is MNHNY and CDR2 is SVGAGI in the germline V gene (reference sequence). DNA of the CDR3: TGTGCCAGCAGTCCCTGGGACACAAACTATGGCTACACCTTC. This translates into CASSPWDTNYGYTF.

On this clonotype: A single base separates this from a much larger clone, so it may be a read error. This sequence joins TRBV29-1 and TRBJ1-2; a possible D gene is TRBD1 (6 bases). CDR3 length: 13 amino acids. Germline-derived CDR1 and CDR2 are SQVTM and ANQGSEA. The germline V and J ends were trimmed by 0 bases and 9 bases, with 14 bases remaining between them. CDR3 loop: CSVEELRGGSYTF. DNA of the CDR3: TGCAGCGTTGAAGAACTCAGGGGTGGTAGCTACACCTTC. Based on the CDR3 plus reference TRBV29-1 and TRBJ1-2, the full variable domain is SAVISQKPSRDICQRGTSLTIQCQVDSQVTMMFWYRQQPGQSLTLIATANQGSEATYESGFVIDKFPISRPNLTFSTLTVSNMSPEDSSIYLCSVEELRGGSYTFGSGTRLTVV.

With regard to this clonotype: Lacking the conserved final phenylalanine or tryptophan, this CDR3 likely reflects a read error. CDR3 nucleotides: TGTGCCAGCAGCCAAGGACTAGCGGGATTCGTGCAGTACTTA. Its protein product is CASSQGLAGFVQYL. The chain uses TRBV11-2 and TRBJ2-7; 12 bases match TRBD2. V was clipped by 5 bases and J by 9 bases; unmatched bases: 8. The CDR3 is 14 residues long. Germline CDR1 reads SGHAT; CDR2 reads FQNNGV.

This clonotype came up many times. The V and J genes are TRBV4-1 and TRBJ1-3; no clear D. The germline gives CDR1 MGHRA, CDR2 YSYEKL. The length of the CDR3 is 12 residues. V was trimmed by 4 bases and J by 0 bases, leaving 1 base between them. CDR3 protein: CASSLSGNTIYF. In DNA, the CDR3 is TGCGCCAGCAGCCTCTCTGGAAACACCATATATTTT.

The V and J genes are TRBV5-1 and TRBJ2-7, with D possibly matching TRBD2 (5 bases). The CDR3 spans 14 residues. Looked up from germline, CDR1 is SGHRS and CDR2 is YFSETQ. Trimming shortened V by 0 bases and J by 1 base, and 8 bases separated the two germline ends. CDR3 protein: CASSLEPGSYEQYF. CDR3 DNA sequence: TGCGCCAGCAGCTTGGAACCGGGATCCTACGAGCAGTACTTC.

As DNA, the CDR3 is TGCGCCAGCAGCTCTCCAGCGCCCTCCTACAATGAGCAGTTCTTC. Translation gives CASSSPAPSYNEQFF. V and J are TRBV5-1 and TRBJ2-1, with D unclear. The V end lost 3 bases, the J end lost 0 bases, and 10 bases lay between the germline ends. Germline loops: CDR1 SGHRS, CDR2 YFSETQ. The CDR3 runs 15 residues.